Presented here are 25 T cell receptor beta chains from one specimen sequenced in a study of PD-1 blockade in classical Hodgkin lymphoma. Assay used: immunoSEQ multiplex PCR; TCRdb lists only in-frame clones, some missing. Counted here are roughly 30,000 clones, 81% occurring once; the ten biggest clones make up about a sixth. Stated time point: cycle 4 day 1 (C4D1), after 5 to 7 weeks of nivolumab. Relapses following autologous stem cell transplantation were seen in all patients, with brentuximab vedotin exposure varying. Here the sequenced sample was peripheral blood mononuclear cells (PBMCs), taken before the fourth cycle of nivolumab. Every receptor here comes from a human donor with classical Hodgkin lymphoma.

The chain links TRBV18 to TRBJ1-2; D not certain. The CDR3 loop spans 13 amino acids. The germline V gene has CDR1 KGHSH and CDR2 LQKENI. Trimming removed 6 bases at V and 4 bases at J, with 12 bases between. The CDR3: CASSPTVLYGYTF. For the CDR3, the DNA is TGTGCCAGCTCTCCTACGGTTCTCTATGGCTACACCTTC. Full variable domain (remainder filled in from reference TRBV18 and TRBJ1-2): NAGVMQNPRHLVRRRGQEARLRCSPMKGHSHVYWYRQLPEEGLKFMVYLQKENIIDESGMPKERFSAEFPKEGPSILRIQQVVRGDSAAYFCASSPTVLYGYTFGSGTRLTVV.

This chain joins TRBV14 and TRBJ2-7; 8 nucleotides align to TRBD1. Germline-derived CDR1 and CDR2 are SGHDN and FVKESK. V gave up 5 bases and J gave up 6 bases; unmatched junction bases: 9. The length of the CDR3 is 14 residues. The CDR3 reads CASSSPQGVGEQYF. The CDR3 DNA reads TGTGCCAGCAGCTCCCCACAGGGGGTCGGCGAGCAGTACTTC. Together with reference TRBV14 and TRBJ2-7, the CDR3 gives the full variable domain: EAGVTQFPSHSVIEKGQTVTLRCDPISGHDNLYWYRRVMGKEIKFLLHFVKESKQDESGMPNNRFLAERTGGTYSTLKVQPAELEDSGVYFCASSSPQGVGEQYFGPGTRLTVT.

The genes are TRBV6-5 and TRBJ1-5; D unresolved. CDR3 size: 13 residues. V was cut by 4 bases and J by 4 bases, with 8 bases left in between. Germline V gene sequence: CDR1 MNHEY, CDR2 SVGAGI. This chain's CDR3 is CASSWGRNQPQHF. The CDR3 region has the DNA TGTGCCAGCAGTTGGGGAAGGAATCAGCCCCAGCATTTT.

Only one count was recorded for this clone. The chain carries TRBV9 and TRBJ1-1; D not resolved. CDR3 length: 13 amino acids. The V end lost 0 bases, the J end lost 3 bases, and 6 bases lay between the germline ends. CDR1 and CDR2 (germline): SGDLS, YYNGEE. As DNA, the CDR3 is TGTGCCAGCAGCGTAGGTCGGCACACTGAAGCTTTCTTT. It is translated as CASSVGRHTEAFF.

The V gene is TRBV28, the J gene TRBJ2-5, with TRBD2 matching 7 bases. The CDR3 runs to 16 residues. Trimming removed 4 bases from V and 1 base from J; junction bases left unmatched: 9. Germline values: CDR1 MDHEN, CDR2 SYDVKM. The CDR3 DNA is TGTGCCAGCAGTTCTCCTAGGGTAGCGGGCCAAGAGACCCAGTACTTC. Translation gives CASSSPRVAGQETQYF.

The rearrangement joins TRBV27 to TRBJ2-4, with 12 bases identical to TRBD1. CDR1 is MNHEY, CDR2 SMNVEV, per germline (reference sequence). J lost 6 bases, V lost 3 bases, and 6 bases had no gene match. There are 16 residues in the CDR3. In DNA form, the CDR3 reads TGTGCCAGCAGTTTCTCCCGGGACAGGGGGCTAAACATTCAGTACTTC. It specifies CASSFSRDRGLNIQYF.

The V gene is TRBV11-3, the J gene TRBJ2-5; TRBD2 agrees at 9 bases. J gave up 5 bases and V 1 base, and 8 bases lay outside the gene matches. In germline, CDR1 is SGHNT, CDR2 YENEEA. The CDR3 sequence is 16 residues long. This CDR3 reads CASSLGGLAGKETQYF. The CDR3 region has the DNA TGTGCCAGCAGCTTAGGGGGGCTAGCGGGAAAGGAGACCCAGTACTTC.

The chain links TRBV6-1 to TRBJ1-6; tentatively, D is TRBD1 (5 bases). Germline V gene sequence: CDR1 MNHNS, CDR2 SASEGT. This CDR3 has 13 amino acids. Trimming cost V 5 bases and J 10 bases, with 12 bases left between them. This chain's CDR3 is CASSFLGQSPLHF. CDR3 nucleotides: TGTGCCAGCAGTTTTCTGGGGCAATCACCCCTCCACTTT.

This clone has only a few counts. This chain connects TRBV7-9 to TRBJ1-1, with a possible D match to TRBD1 (6 bases). The length of the CDR3 is 14 residues. From germline, CDR1 is SEHNR and CDR2 FQNEAQ (reference sequence). V dropped 5 bases and J dropped 1 base, with 11 bases sitting between them. CDR3 DNA sequence: TGTGCCAGCAGCCCCCGGACAGCGAACACTGAAGCTTTCTTT. Its translation: CASSPRTANTEAFF.

This chain connects TRBV30 to TRBJ2-7; 7 positions match TRBD1. After removal of 3 bases from V and 3 bases from J, the junction contained 5 bases not matched to a gene. CDR1 and CDR2 from the germline V gene are GTSNPN and SVGIG (reference sequence). This CDR3 has 13 residues. The CDR3 is CAWSRGTVYEQYF. The CDR3 region has the DNA TGTGCCTGGAGCAGGGGGACCGTCTACGAGCAGTACTTC.

The J gene is TRBJ2-3, the V gene TRBV5-1; 11 nucleotides match TRBD1. There are 15 residues in the CDR3. The V and J ends lost 0 bases and 3 bases, in that order; junction bases with no gene match: 0. The germline gives CDR1 SGHRS, CDR2 YFSETQ. The CDR3: CASSLGDRGTDTQYF. The CDR3 DNA is TGCGCCAGCAGCTTGGGGGACAGGGGGACAGATACGCAGTATTTT.

This chain uses TRBV6-1 with TRBJ1-2, with D maybe TRBD1 (6 bases). V was trimmed by 8 bases and J by 7 bases, leaving 20 bases between them. Germline CDR1 is MNHNS and CDR2 is SASEGT. CDR3 size: 14 residues. CDR3 DNA sequence: TGTGCCAGCGGGCGGGACCCAGGGGTTGTTGGCTACACCTTC. It encodes CASGRDPGVVGYTF.

The chain uses TRBV6-5 and TRBJ2-1; D is unclear. This CDR3 region has 12 residues. Trimming took 2 bases from V and 5 from J, leaving 4 bases between them. Germline V gene lookup returns CDR1 MNHEY and CDR2 SVGAGI. This CDR3 is CASSYNHNEQFF. DNA for the CDR3: TGTGCCAGCAGTTACAACCACAATGAGCAGTTCTTC.

The V and J genes are TRBV18 and TRBJ2-7; D is uncertain. V was shortened by 0 bases and J by 7 bases, with 10 bases between the two germline ends. Germline CDR1 reads KGHSH; CDR2 reads LQKENI. The CDR3 length is 13 residues. CDR3 in amino acids: CASSPPSAREQYV. The CDR3, as DNA: TGTGCCAGCTCACCACCGTCGGCTAGGGAGCAGTACGTC.

The V call is TRBV5-5, the J call TRBJ2-3; 7 nucleotides align to TRBD2. With V trimmed by 0 bases and J by 3 bases, 4 bases remained unmatched. This CDR3 region has 15 residues. Germline V gene data show CDR1 as SGHKS and CDR2 as YYEKEE (reference sequence). The chain's CDR3 is CASSLGGGETDTQYF. The DNA for the CDR3 is TGTGCCAGCAGCTTGGGTGGGGGGGAGACAGATACGCAGTATTTT.

CDR3 sequence: CASSLGGMSNQPQHF. Here the CDR3 DNA reads TGTGCCAGCAGCTTAGGGGGAATGAGCAATCAGCCCCAGCATTTT. The rearrangement uses TRBV11-2 and TRBJ1-5; D unclear. The CDR3 consists of 15 residues. V was clipped by 1 base and J by 1 base, with 8 bases between them. Germline lookup yields CDR1 SGHAT and CDR2 FQNNGV.

CDR3 in amino acids: CASSWSTGLMNTEAFF. CDR3 DNA sequence: TGTGCCAGCAGCTGGTCGACAGGGCTGATGAACACTGAAGCTTTCTTT. The genes are TRBV7-9 and TRBJ1-1; TRBD1 matches at 7 bases. Per the germline V gene, CDR1 is SEHNR and CDR2 is FQNEAQ (reference sequence). Trimming cost V 4 bases and J 0 bases; bases outside gene matches: 8. The CDR3 covers 16 residues.

J is TRBJ1-1 and V is TRBV7-2, with TRBD1 matching over 11 bases. CDR3 length equals 14 residues. In germline, CDR1 is SGHTA, CDR2 FQGNSA. V trimming: 5 bases; J trimming: 6 bases; junction bases outside the gene matches: 5. The CDR3 sequence is CASSPGTGGAEAFF. DNA for the CDR3: TGTGCCAGCAGCCCCGGGACAGGGGGAGCTGAAGCTTTCTTT.

V gene TRBV29-1 combines with J gene TRBJ2-7; TRBD1 aligns across 9 bases. Germline V gene lookup returns CDR1 SQVTM and CDR2 ANQGSEA. The CDR3 sequence is 14 residues long. After removal of 5 bases from V and 0 bases from J, the junction contained 5 bases not matched to a gene. The CDR3 nucleotides read TGCAGCGTTTCCGGGACAGGGAGCTCCTACGAGCAGTACTTC. It specifies CSVSGTGSSYEQYF.

The chain joins TRBV29-1 to TRBJ2-7; D not certain. The CDR3 totals 13 residues. Per germline, CDR1 SQVTM and CDR2 ANQGSEA. Trimming took off 7 bases at V and 0 bases at J, with 13 bases between the two ends. CDR3 residues: CSAQRLSSYEQYF. Written as DNA, the CDR3 is TGCAGCGCCCAGCGTTTGAGCTCCTACGAGCAGTACTTC.

J is TRBJ1-3 and V is TRBV6-1; no clear D. Trimming shortened V by 1 base and J by 0 bases, and 7 bases separated the two germline ends. Germline CDR1 MNHNS, CDR2 SASEGT. The CDR3 length is 15 residues. The chain's CDR3 is CASSEEEGSGNTIYF. Written as DNA, the CDR3 is TGTGCCAGCAGTGAAGAGGAGGGCTCTGGAAACACCATATATTTT.

This chain joins TRBV12-5 and TRBJ2-3, with D unclear. The CDR3 covers 16 residues. CDR1 and CDR2 (germline): LGHNT, FRNRAP. V was shortened by 0 bases and J by 0 bases, with 10 bases between the two germline ends. The CDR3 loop reads CASGLVVQASTDTQYF. DNA of the CDR3: TGTGCTAGTGGTTTGGTAGTTCAGGCTAGCACAGATACGCAGTATTTT. The full variable domain, completed using reference TRBV12-5 and TRBJ2-3, is DARVTQTPRHKVTEMGQEVTMRCQPILGHNTVFWYRQTMMQGLELLAYFRNRAPLDDSGMPKDRFSAEMPDATLATLKIQPSEPRDSAVYFCASGLVVQASTDTQYFGPGTRLTVL.

V gene TRBV9 combines with J gene TRBJ2-7; weak D call: TRBD1 (5 bases). The germline gives CDR1 SGDLS, CDR2 YYNGEE. The CDR3 consists of 15 residues. V was cut by 0 bases and J by 3 bases, with 13 bases left in between. The CDR3 nucleotides are TGTGCCAGCAGCGTAGGTCAAGGGGCCCTCTACGAGCAGTACTTC. It translates to CASSVGQGALYEQYF.

The CDR3 here is CASSPWTGPQGKLFF. The CDR3 DNA is TGTGCCAGCTCACCCTGGACAGGTCCCCAGGGAAAACTGTTTTTT. The gene calls are TRBV18 and TRBJ1-4, with 7 positions matching TRBD1. The CDR3 contains 15 residues. V trimming: 3 bases; J trimming: 10 bases; junction bases outside the gene matches: 11. Germline assignment: CDR1 KGHSH and CDR2 LQKENI.

This chain links TRBV5-1 with TRBJ1-4, with D hard to call. The CDR3 loop spans 15 amino acids. V gave up 4 bases and J gave up 5 bases, with 15 bases separating them. Looked up from germline, CDR1 is SGHRS and CDR2 is YFSETQ. CDR3 in DNA: TGCGCCAGCAGCCAAACGCCAGGCCCGAATGAAAAACTGTTTTTT. Amino acid sequence: CASSQTPGPNEKLFF.